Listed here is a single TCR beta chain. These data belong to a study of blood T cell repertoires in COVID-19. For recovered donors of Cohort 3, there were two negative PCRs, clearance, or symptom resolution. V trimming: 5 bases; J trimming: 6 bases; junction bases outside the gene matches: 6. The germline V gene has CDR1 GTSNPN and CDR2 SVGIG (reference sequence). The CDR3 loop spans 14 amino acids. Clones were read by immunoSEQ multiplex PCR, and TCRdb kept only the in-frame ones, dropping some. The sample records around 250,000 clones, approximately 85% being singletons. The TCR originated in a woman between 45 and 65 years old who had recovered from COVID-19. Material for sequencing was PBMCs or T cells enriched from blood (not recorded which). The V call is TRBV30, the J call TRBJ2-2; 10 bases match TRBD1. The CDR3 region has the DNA TGTGCCTGGCAATTAGGACAGGGGGCCGGGGAGCTGTTTTTT. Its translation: CAWQLGQGAGELFF.